This TCR beta chain appears in the sequencing data of a study of monozygotic twins with inflammatory bowel disease. General study results and limits: Immunosuppressive treatments differing between patients may have added repertoire variability. IBD patients shared fewer clonotypes with other individuals than healthy twins, especially patients with disease activity signs.

TCRdb reprocessed the 5' RACE reads; each CDR3 protein has one entry and no DNA is given. This repertoire includes some 150,000 distinct CDR3 sequences. On this clonotype itself: Antigen: not known.

The CDR3 has 12 amino acids. Germline V gene data show CDR1 as LNHDA and CDR2 as SQIVND (reference sequence). Sequenced: blood. The clonotype comes from a human donor with ulcerative colitis or Crohn's disease, or a healthy co-twin of an affected twin (not recorded which). The chain carries TRBV19 and TRBJ1-5. This chain's CDR3 is CASSKLEGKQHF. Full variable domain (outside the CDR3, taken from reference TRBV19 and TRBJ1-5): DGGITQSPKYLFRKEGQNVTLSCEQNLNHDAMYWYRQDPGQGLRLIYYSQIVNDFQKGDIAEGYSVSREKKESFPLTVTSAQKNPTAFYLCASSKLEGKQHFGDGTRLSIL.